The entry below gives a single TCR beta chain sequence along with its context. This entry belongs to a study of Graves' ophthalmopathy and Graves' hyperthyroidism. Whole-study context: Upon initial diagnosis and before any treatment, peripheral blood was collected.

The CDR3 length is 15 residues. Germline-derived CDR1 and CDR2 are SGHTS and YDEGEE. Trimming pared 1 base from V and 5 bases from J, leaving 15 bases between. Investigators amplified TCR beta CDR3 regions from RNA transcripts. HTBI-primed RT-PCR formed the first round, and a multiplex PCR formed the second. TCRdb recomputed calls from the multiplex PCR reads with MiXCR, one row per CDR3 protein. The table includes 650,000 to 800,000 distinct CDR3 sequences, 35% to 50% detected once. This TCR derives from an adult man with Graves' ophthalmopathy. The rearrangement links TRBV5-8 to TRBJ1-2, with D possibly matching TRBD1 (6 bases). The material sequenced was peripheral blood. CDR3 sequence reads: CASSLYARGRYGYTF. The CDR3 DNA reads as TGTGCCAGCAGCTTGTACGCCAGGGGCCGATATGGCTACACCTTC.